This T cell receptor beta chain was recovered during a study of shared clonotypes between healthy human individuals. This clone showed up just once. Other DNA sequences in the same sample also yield this CDR3. The repertoire was sequenced with immunoSEQ multiplex PCR; TCRdb's copy has only in-frame clones and lacks some. The table has 2 million to 2.5 million clones, less than 95% seen once. The CDR3 is 11 amino acids. V lost 6 bases to trimming and J lost 5 bases, with 7 bases between them. Germline V gives CDR1 LNHDA, CDR2 SQIVND (reference sequence). The receptor's source is a man aged 18 to 29 in good health. Some clones in this sample may be carry-over from other donors' samples. The chain employs TRBV19 and TRBJ2-5; the D gene is possibly TRBD2 (5 bases). The sample was naive CD4+ T cells from PBMCs. Noted subset: CD45RA+ positively selected. CDR3 residues: CASSPGETQYF. As DNA, the CDR3 is TGTGCCAGTAGCCCGGGGGAGACCCAGTACTTC.